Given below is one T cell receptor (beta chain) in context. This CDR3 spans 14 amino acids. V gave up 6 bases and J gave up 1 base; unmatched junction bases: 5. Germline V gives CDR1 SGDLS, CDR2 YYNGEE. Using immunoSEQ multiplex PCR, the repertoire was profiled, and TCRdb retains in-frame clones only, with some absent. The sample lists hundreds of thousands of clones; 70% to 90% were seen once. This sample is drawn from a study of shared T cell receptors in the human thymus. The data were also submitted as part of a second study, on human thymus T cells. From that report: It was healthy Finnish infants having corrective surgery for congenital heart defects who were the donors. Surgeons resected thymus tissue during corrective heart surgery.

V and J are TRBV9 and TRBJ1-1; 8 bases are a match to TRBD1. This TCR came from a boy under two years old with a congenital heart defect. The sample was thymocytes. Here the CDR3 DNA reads TGTGCCAGCACGAAACAGGGGGGGAACACTGAAGCTTTCTTT. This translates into CASTKQGGNTEAFF.